This TCR beta chain was sequenced during a study of Ad26.COV2.S vaccination and SARS-CoV-2 variants (dated by TCRdb to about 2021). A note on the overall study: Vaccine-arm donors were drawn from COV1001, a multicentre, randomized, double-blind, placebo-controlled phase I-IIa trial of Ad26.COV2.S in healthy adults. TCRbeta repertoire sequencing served as the tool for gauging how specific and how broad the SARS-CoV-2-reactive T cell receptors were following Ad26.COV2.S vaccination. Ad26.COV2.S was administered intramuscularly at a dose of 5x10^10 or 1x10^11 viral particles, either as one shot or as two shots given 56 days apart. Investigators remained blinded to trial group allocation during experiments and outcome assessment. Trial participants were randomized into five groups of five, in which low-dose or high-dose Ad26.COV2.S was given once or twice, or placebo was given on both occasions. A total of 32 samples were included in the TCR-sequenced set, comprising some 20 Ad26.COV2.S vaccine recipients, 5 placebo recipients and 8 SARS-CoV-2 convalescent individuals. What the research found in general, with its limitations: The authors noted that the TCR breadth and depth analyses may have underestimated total T cell responses. Vaccine and placebo recipients had similar non-spike TCR breadth, a finding consistent with the vaccine containing only spike. Ad26.COV2.S recipients had higher spike-specific TCR breadth than placebo recipients (P = 0.0014). The study lacked the statistical power to compare responses across vaccine doses or regimens. After vaccination, spike-specific CD8+ and CD4+ T cell responses were reported to show substantial breadth.

The immunoSEQ Assay was used to sequence TCRbeta CDR3 regions. After extraction, genomic DNA underwent amplification by bias-controlled multiplex PCR, followed by high-throughput sequencing. Under the source paper's analysis protocol: To quantify the absolute abundance of every unique TCRbeta CDR3 region, sequences were collapsed and filtered. T cell fraction was estimated by normalizing TCRbeta template counts to usable DNA, with usable DNA measured through amplification of reference genes found in all nucleated cells. Repertoire TCRs were annotated as SARS-CoV-2-specific when V gene, CDR3 amino acid sequence and J gene were exactly matched to a known reactive TCR set. The reference SARS-CoV-2 TCR set was obtained from MIRA and was filtered for enrichment in COVID-19-positive ImmuneCODE repertoires, whereby public or cross-reactive TCRs were removed. Using the MIRA antigens, annotated TCRs were further analysed by specific ORF or by position within an ORF. Depth was the summed frequency of annotated unique rearrangements, while breadth was defined as annotated unique rearrangements over total unique productive rearrangements. Two-sided Wilcoxon rank-sum tests were used to compare TCR breadth between groups. Sourced from immuneACCESS, this table was stored by TCRdb with only in-frame sequences that have V and J called. A share of the clones is absent; for the studies checked, an unresolved V gene accounts for under half, and the remainder has no known explanation. That table gives V, J and clone size, and the DNA gave D and trimming. The sample profile shows about 680,000 clones; 89% of them were found once. The ten largest clones capture around 1.5% of the sample.

This specimen's treatment or condition label, per the study, means: about 20 received Ad26.COV2.S at low or high dose, single or two shots; 5 received placebo; per-sample allocation not given. For vaccine and placebo recipients, the sequenced repertoires came from samples collected on day 63 after the first injection. Between 29 July and 7 August 2020, Cohort 1b enrolled about 27 adults aged 18-55 years at one site in Boston, USA. Ad26.COV2.S was a replication-incompetent adenovirus type 26 vector expressing a prefusion-stabilized SARS-CoV-2 spike protein from the original Wuhan strain. Concerning this clone: Its antigen is unknown. It has no much larger one-base neighbor in the sample; base qualities were not kept.

The sample in question was peripheral blood, obtained in a trial of Ad26.COV2.S vaccine versus placebo. This TCR was recovered from a person aged 18-65 years who received the Ad26.COV2.S COVID-19 vaccine or a placebo.

The DNA reads as follows: TGCGCCAGCCAAGCGCACGACAGGCTGTGGTACTTC. The translation is CASQAHDRLWYF. The sequence links TRBV10-1 to TRBJ2-7; perhaps TRBD1 is the D gene, with 6 bases matching. The CDR3 covers 12 residues, taking in both the cysteine and the phenylalanine. Only CDR3 DNA remains: 36 bases, in frame from the first base. Deletion took 8 bases off V and 12 bases off J, with a span of 20 bases between the germline ends. CDR1 WNHNN and CDR2 SYGVQD were looked up in the germline V gene (reference sequence).